The subject of this entry is one T cell receptor beta chain. Its antigen target is currently unknown. Base-call qualities are not available, and no considerably larger clone is one nucleotide away. V is cut by 5 bases and J by 6 bases, and the space between the germline ends is 9 bases. The CDR3 goes from the cysteine to the phenylalanine over 12 residues. Only the CDR3 DNA is retained, 36 bases long and in frame from the first base. According to the germline V gene, CDR1 reads SGHVS and CDR2 reads FQNEAQ. This entry belongs to a study of shared clonotypes between healthy human individuals (TCRdb year 2020). For the study in its entirety: Three men and a couple of women, aged 18 to 49 years, made up the cohort. To estimate repertoire size and how much clonotypes are shared between individuals, the study performed deep sequencing of blood TCR repertoires from roughly five healthy adults. Different laboratories and diverse techniques were used to prepare libraries and sequence TCR repertoires, to increase sequencing depth and limit assay-specific biases. Each donor's leukapheresis produced roughly between about 0.9 and 9.5 billion PBMCs. Per donor, three plates each were used for CD4 naive and CD4 memory, two for CD8 naive, and one for CD8 memory.

What the work shows at the level of the full study, not this receptor alone: When several donors were compared, the shared fraction of clonotypes was roughly 5% for naive CD4, 3.5% for naive CD8, 2.3% for memory CD4, and less than 0.5% for memory CD8. The small number of donors limited the genetic and exposure-history diversity represented. Naive subsets generally had larger estimated clonotype richness than memory subsets. Higher generation probabilities were observed for clonotypes shared by all four sorted-subset donors than for non-shared clonotypes. Pairwise subsampling led to the expectation that sequencing depth would affect the degree of clonotype sharing among donors. Even with the large sequencing depth, rarefaction of the sorted-subset datasets indicated that sequencing was incomplete. Sampling was restricted to blood, and TCR repertoires in tissues likely differ from the TCR repertoires found in blood.

Using the deep immunoSEQ assay, TCR CDR3 regions were amplified from genomic DNA by multiplex PCR. For each cell subset, the extracted genomic DNA was distributed evenly across all wells of several immunoSEQ 96-well plates, and each plate served as one replicate. For sorted subsets, 150 to 250 ng of genomic DNA, equivalent to around 29,000 T cell genomes, went into each replicate PCR. Purified libraries were quantified with a Qubit 3.0 fluorometer, sized on a Bioanalyzer 2100, and re-quantified with the KAPA Library Quantification kit. A separate single-read 150-cycle Illumina NextSeq 550 flow cell was used to sequence each immunoSEQ 96-well plate. Per the original workflow: Because the immunoSEQ output held only junctional sequences and lacked quality scores, the filtering could not match the filtering applied to full-length reads. To assign V/J genes and CDR3, sequences were annotated against IMGT germline references using PyIR, a Python wrapper for IgBLAST v1.9. Reads were removed for weak V/J assignments (E-value above 1e-6), missing CDR3, stop codons, out-of-frame junctions, or ambiguous translated residues. A V3J clonotype was defined by an identical inferred V gene, J gene, and CDR3 amino acid sequence. The percentage overlap between two repertoires was calculated by dividing the number of shared unique clonotypes by the size of the smaller repertoire. Richness of each repertoire was evaluated using RTK rarefaction, the Chao1 estimator, and Recon v2.1 estimates of unobserved clonotypes. Generation probabilities were computed with OLGA for all TCRbeta clonotypes obtained by the gDNA method from a handful of donors. Not all clones reach the TCRdb copy of this immuneACCESS table, which keeps in-frame sequences only. Checked studies attribute under half of the gap to unresolved V genes and leave the rest unexplained. The DNA gave D and trimming, while V, J and clone size come from that table. The sample table records approximately 1,000,000 clones; 75% to 85% of these occur just once. Of the sample, 0.52% falls within the top ten clones.

The donors were healthy, HIV-negative adults with no recently reported acute infections or vaccinations. Every donor was a Caucasian adult residing in Nashville, Tennessee, USA. CD4+ T cells were enriched through magnetic negative selection, after which naive cells were positively selected on CD45RA and the remaining negative fraction served as the memory subset. Blood was collected by leukapheresis, and PBMCs were isolated by Ficoll-Histopaque density gradient centrifugation and then cryopreserved in liquid nitrogen vapor phase. Purity and quantity of every magnetically sorted T cell population were checked by analytical flow cytometry. Each sorted fraction had its genomic DNA isolated and then quantified by UV absorbance on a Nanodrop 2000c.

In this chain, TRBV7-8 is recombined with TRBJ2-3; tentative D gene TRBD1, with 6 bases matching. This sequence was found in a man between 18 and 35 years old in good health. Some clones in this sample may be carry-over from other donors' samples. What was sequenced was memory CD4+ T cells from PBMCs. Explained via the paper, the cell subset or site label denotes: CD45RA-negative fraction. The CDR3 here reads CASSQQGDTQYF. DNA sequence: TGTGCCAGCAGCCAACAGGGTGATACGCAGTATTTT. Supplemented by the reference TRBV7-8 and TRBJ2-3 proteins around the CDR3, the complete variable domain is GAGVSQSPRYKVAKRGQDVALRCDPISGHVSLFWYQQALGQGPEFLTYFQNEAQLDKSGLPSDRFFAERPEGSVSTLKIQRTQQEDSAVYLCASSQQGDTQYFGPGTRLTVL.